These 7 T cell receptor beta chains were sequenced from one sample in a study of T-cell memory formation after mild COVID-19 (dated by TCRdb to the early 2020s). The library came from 5' RACE. Reads for this sample came from an Illumina NovaSeq 6000. TCRdb itself trimmed the public reads at Q25 with fastp, ran MiXCR and retained productive beta chains. Identical CDR3 proteins give one entry, which carries the most common genes and DNA. This sample holds about 320,000 distinct CDR3 sequences; approximately 14% were observed only once. Around 20% of the sample comes from the top ten. The source material was PBMCs or a T cell subset sorted from them (not recorded which). All receptors come from a man between 18 and 29 years old who had mild COVID-19 (a few samples of this study predate the infection). The sample titles of this study are shuffled in the database, so cell type and time point are left out; the donor was told from shared clones.

This clonotype was counted a few times. V usage is TRBV6-5 and J usage is TRBJ1-4; D gene ambiguous. The CDR3 spans 13 residues. V lost 5 bases, J lost 10 bases, and 14 bases lay in between. CDR1 MNHEY and CDR2 SVGAGI come from the germline V gene. As DNA, the CDR3 is TGTGCCAGCAGTCTCGGTAATCGGGGAAAACTGTTTTTT. Translating it yields CASSLGNRGKLFF.

This clonotype was detected many times. V is TRBV7-9 and J is TRBJ2-7, with 11 bases fitting TRBD2. Trimming removed 5 bases from V and 2 bases from J; junction bases left unmatched: 8. This CDR3 is 16 amino acids long. Germline V lookup: CDR1 SEHNR, CDR2 FQNEAQ (reference sequence). As DNA, the CDR3 is TGTGCCAGCAGCCCTAGCGGGGGGCTCACAGCCTACGAGCAGTACTTC. This encodes CASSPSGGLTAYEQYF.

The chain uses TRBV18 and TRBJ2-7; D is undetermined. The CDR3 totals 15 residues. Between the trimmed V and J ends, which lost 0 bases and 6 bases, there was a span of 15 bases. Germline V gene data show CDR1 as KGHSH and CDR2 as LQKENI. In DNA form, the CDR3 reads TGTGCCAGCTCACCACCGGCACGCCGAACCCCCGAGCAGTACTTC. It specifies CASSPPARRTPEQYF.

There are many counts of this clonotype. The chain joins TRBV6-2 or TRBV6-3 to TRBJ1-5, with D unclear. Germline V lookup: CDR1 MNHEY, CDR2 SVGEGT. There are 13 residues in the CDR3. The V end was cut by 2 bases, the J end by 5 bases, with 7 bases between. CDR3 DNA: TGTGCCAGCAGTTACGAGGTGTATCAGCCCCAGCATTTT. Its protein product is CASSYEVYQPQHF.

This clonotype came up a few times. The chain is built from TRBV7-9 and TRBJ1-1; D unclear. Trimming removed 2 bases at V and 1 base at J, with 8 bases between. Germline V CDR1 and CDR2: SEHNR, FQNEAQ (reference sequence). The CDR3 covers 14 residues. The CDR3 loop is CASSLSWGNTEAFF. CDR3 nucleotide sequence: TGTGCCAGCAGCTTAAGTTGGGGGAACACTGAAGCTTTCTTT.

This clonotype was seen a few times. V is TRBV4-2 and J is TRBJ2-7; perhaps TRBD1 as D (7 bases). V lost 2 bases to trimming and J lost 3 bases, with 8 bases between them. Germline V gene data show CDR1 as LGHNA and CDR2 as YNFKEQ. This CDR3 has 13 amino acids. The CDR3 region has the DNA TGTGCCAGCAGCCAACAGGGGGGCTACGAGCAGTACTTC. Translated, it gives CASSQQGGYEQYF.

This clonotype was seen a handful of times. The rearrangement links TRBV11-2 to TRBJ2-1; D is tentatively TRBD1 or TRBD2 (5 bases each). The length of the CDR3 is 13 residues. The germline CDR1 and CDR2 sequences are SGHAT and FQNNGV. Here the CDR3 reads CVTRDALENEQFF. The DNA of the CDR3 is TGTGTTACCAGGGACGCCCTCGAGAATGAGCAGTTCTTC.